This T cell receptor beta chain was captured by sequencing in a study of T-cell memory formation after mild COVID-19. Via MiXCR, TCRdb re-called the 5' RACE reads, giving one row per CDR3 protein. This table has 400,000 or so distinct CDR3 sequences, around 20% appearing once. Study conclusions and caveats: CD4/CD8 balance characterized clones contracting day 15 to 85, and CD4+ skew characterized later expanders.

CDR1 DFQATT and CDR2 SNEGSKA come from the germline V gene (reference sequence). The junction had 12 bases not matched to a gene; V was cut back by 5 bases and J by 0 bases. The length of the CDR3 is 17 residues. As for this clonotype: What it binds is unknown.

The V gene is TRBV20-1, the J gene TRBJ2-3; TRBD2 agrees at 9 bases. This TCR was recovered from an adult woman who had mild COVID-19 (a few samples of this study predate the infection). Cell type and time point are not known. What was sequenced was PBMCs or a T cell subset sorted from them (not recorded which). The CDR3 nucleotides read TGCAGTGCTTACGCGGGAGGGCCTTGGTCTAGCACAGATACGCAGTATTTT. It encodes CSAYAGGPWSSTDTQYF.